The clone carrying this T cell receptor beta chain was seen a single time. The protocol was immunoSEQ multiplex PCR, while the TCRdb copy is restricted to in-frame clones and leaves out a portion. The sample consists of about 300,000 clones, approximately 85% of them appearing once. The sample comes from a study of blood T cell repertoires in COVID-19. As for the study in general: Spain, Italy and the United States supplied samples that represented acute and convalescent COVID-19.

V gave up 3 bases and J gave up 6 bases; unmatched junction bases: 4. Germline assignment: CDR1 SGHDT and CDR2 YYEEEE. The CDR3 length is 14 residues. Individuals aged about 18 to 89 years were recruited from roughly 23 US areas. Recovered status in Cohort 3 required two negative PCRs, clearance, or symptom resolution. Sequencing was done on a sample of PBMCs or T cells enriched from blood (not recorded which). The J gene is TRBJ1-1, the V gene TRBV5-6; 11 bases fit TRBD1. This TCR came from a man aged 30-40 years who had recovered from COVID-19. CDR3 bases: TGTGCCAGCAGCTGGACAGGGGGCATCGCTGAAGCTTTCTTT. It codes for CASSWTGGIAEAFF.